This TCR beta chain came from a study of blood T cell repertoires in COVID-19. Study processing details: Reference gene primer amplification yielded estimated nucleated cell counts. Profiling relied on immunoSEQ multiplex PCR, and the TCRdb table lists in-frame clones only, not all of them. V, J and clone size reflect that table, while D and trimming were determined from the DNA. In the table there are 50,000 to 65,000 clones, roughly 76% of which are singletons. The sample consisted of peripheral blood. The receptor was derived from a woman in her fifties or sixties with acute or convalescent COVID-19.

DNA of the CDR3: TGTGCCAGCAGGGAGGGGACCTACTACTACGAGCAGTACTTC. Translating it yields CASREGTYYYEQYF. J is TRBJ2-7 and V is TRBV6-5; D might be TRBD2 (6 bases). Per germline, CDR1 MNHEY and CDR2 SVGAGI. The CDR3 sequence is 14 residues long. V was trimmed by 6 bases and J by 3 bases, leaving 15 bases between them.